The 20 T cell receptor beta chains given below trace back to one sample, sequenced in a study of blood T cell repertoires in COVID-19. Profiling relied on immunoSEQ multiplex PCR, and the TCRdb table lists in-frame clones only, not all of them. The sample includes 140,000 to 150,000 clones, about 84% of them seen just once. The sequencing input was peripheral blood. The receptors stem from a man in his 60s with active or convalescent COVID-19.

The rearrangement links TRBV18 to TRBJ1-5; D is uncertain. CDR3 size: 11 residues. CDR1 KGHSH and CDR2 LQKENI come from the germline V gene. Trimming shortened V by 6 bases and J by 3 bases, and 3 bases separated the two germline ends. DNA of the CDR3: TGTGCCAGCTCCAACAATCAGCCCCAGCATTTT. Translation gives CASSNNQPQHF.

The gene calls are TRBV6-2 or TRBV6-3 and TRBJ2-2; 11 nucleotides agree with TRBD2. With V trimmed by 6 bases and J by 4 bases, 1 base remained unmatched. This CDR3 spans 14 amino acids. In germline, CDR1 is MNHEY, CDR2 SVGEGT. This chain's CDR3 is CASSLAGGTGELFF. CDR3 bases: TGTGCCAGCAGCCTAGCGGGAGGCACCGGGGAGCTGTTTTTT.

This CDR3 reads CASSTRTGNYGYTF. The CDR3, as DNA: TGTGCCAGCAGTACCCGGACAGGGAACTATGGCTACACCTTC. The genes are TRBV6-5 and TRBJ1-2, with 8 bases matching TRBD1. This CDR3 is 14 amino acids long. With V trimmed by 5 bases and J by 2 bases, 4 bases remained unmatched. Germline V gene data show CDR1 as MNHEY and CDR2 as SVGAGI.

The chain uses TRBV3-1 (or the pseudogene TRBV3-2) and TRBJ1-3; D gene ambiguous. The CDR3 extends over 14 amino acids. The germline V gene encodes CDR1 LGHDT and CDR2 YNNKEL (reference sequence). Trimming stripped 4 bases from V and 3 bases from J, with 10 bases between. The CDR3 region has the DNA TGTGCCAGCAGCCCGAGGGCTTATGGAAACACCATATATTTT. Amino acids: CASSPRAYGNTIYF.

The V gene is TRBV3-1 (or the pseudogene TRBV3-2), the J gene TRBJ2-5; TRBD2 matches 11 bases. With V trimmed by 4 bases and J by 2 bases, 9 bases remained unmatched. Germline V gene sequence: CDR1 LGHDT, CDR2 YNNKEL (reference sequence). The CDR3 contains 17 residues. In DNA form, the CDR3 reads TGTGCCAGCAGCCGCCGCTCCGGGACTAGCGGTCAAGAGACCCAGTACTTC. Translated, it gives CASSRRSGTSGQETQYF.

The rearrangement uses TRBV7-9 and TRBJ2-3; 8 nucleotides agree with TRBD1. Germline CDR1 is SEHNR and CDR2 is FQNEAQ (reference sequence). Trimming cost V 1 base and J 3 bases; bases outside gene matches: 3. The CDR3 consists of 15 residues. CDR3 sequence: CASSLGDRTTDTQYF. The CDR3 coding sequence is TGTGCCAGCAGCTTAGGGGACAGGACTACAGATACGCAGTATTTT.

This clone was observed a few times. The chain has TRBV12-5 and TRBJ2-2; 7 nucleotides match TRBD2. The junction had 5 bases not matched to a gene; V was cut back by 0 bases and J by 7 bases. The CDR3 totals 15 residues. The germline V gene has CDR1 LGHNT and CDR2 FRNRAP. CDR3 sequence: CASGLVIGGIGELFF. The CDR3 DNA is TGTGCTAGTGGTTTGGTGATCGGGGGGATCGGGGAGCTGTTTTTT.

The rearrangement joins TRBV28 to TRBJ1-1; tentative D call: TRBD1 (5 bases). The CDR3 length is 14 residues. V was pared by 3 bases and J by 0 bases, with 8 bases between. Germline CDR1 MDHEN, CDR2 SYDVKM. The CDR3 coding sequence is TGTGCCAGCAGTTTGGGAGGGGTGAACACTGAAGCTTTCTTT. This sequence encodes CASSLGGVNTEAFF.

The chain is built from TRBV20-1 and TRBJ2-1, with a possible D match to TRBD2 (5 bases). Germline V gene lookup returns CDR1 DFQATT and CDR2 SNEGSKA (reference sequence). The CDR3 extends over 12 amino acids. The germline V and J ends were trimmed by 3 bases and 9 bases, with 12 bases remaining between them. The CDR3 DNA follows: TGCAGTGCTAGTAGAGGGCGCGGTGAGCAGTTCTTC. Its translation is CSASRGRGEQFF.

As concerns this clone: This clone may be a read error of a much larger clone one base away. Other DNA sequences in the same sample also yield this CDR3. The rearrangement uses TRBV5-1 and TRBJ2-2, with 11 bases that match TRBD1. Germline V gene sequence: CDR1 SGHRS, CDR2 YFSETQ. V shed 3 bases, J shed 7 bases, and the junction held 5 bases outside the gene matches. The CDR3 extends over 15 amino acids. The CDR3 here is CASSSGQGAIGELFF. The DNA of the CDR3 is TGCGCCAGCAGCTCCGGACAGGGGGCGATCGGGGAGCTGTTTTTT.

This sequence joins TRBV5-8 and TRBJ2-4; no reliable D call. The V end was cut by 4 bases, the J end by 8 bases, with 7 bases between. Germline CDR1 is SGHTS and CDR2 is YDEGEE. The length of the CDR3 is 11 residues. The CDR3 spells CASSPRDIQYF. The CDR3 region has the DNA TGTGCCAGCAGCCCCCGAGACATTCAGTACTTC. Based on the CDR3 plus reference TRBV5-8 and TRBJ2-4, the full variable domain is EAGVTQSPTHLIKTRGQQATLRCSPISGHTSVYWYQQALGLGLQFLLWYDEGEERNRGNFPPRFSGRQFPNYSSELNVNALELEDSALYLCASSPRDIQYFGAGTRLSVL.

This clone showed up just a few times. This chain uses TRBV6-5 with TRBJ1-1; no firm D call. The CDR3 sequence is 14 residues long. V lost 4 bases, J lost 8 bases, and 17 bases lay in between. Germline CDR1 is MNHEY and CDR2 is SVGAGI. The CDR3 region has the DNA TGTGCCAGCAGTTTCCTCGAGGGTTTAGAGGAAGCTTTCTTT. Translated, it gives CASSFLEGLEEAFF.

This CDR3 is CASSAQYTGELFF. CDR3 sequence (DNA): TGTGCCAGCAGCGCCCAGTACACCGGGGAGCTGTTTTTT. The rearrangement joins TRBV11-2 to TRBJ2-2; no reliable D call. CDR3 size: 13 residues. Germline-derived CDR1 and CDR2 are SGHAT and FQNNGV. Trimming shortened V by 5 bases and J by 3 bases, and 7 bases separated the two germline ends.

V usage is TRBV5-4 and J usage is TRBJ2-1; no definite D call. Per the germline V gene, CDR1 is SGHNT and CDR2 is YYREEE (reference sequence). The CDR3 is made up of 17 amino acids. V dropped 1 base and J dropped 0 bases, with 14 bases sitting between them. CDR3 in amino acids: CASSLLARRSSYNEQFF. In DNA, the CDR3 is TGTGCCAGCAGCTTGTTAGCTAGACGAAGCTCCTACAATGAGCAGTTCTTC.

The CDR3 DNA reads as TGTGCCAGCAGCTTAGGCCCCCCAGGACAGGGTCAGAATGAGCAGTTCTTC. This codes for CASSLGPPGQGQNEQFF. J is TRBJ2-1 and V is TRBV7-3, with TRBD1 matching over 8 bases. Germline V gene lookup returns CDR1 SGHTA and CDR2 FQGTGA. V lost 2 bases, J lost 7 bases, and 13 bases stayed unmatched. This CDR3 contains 17 residues.

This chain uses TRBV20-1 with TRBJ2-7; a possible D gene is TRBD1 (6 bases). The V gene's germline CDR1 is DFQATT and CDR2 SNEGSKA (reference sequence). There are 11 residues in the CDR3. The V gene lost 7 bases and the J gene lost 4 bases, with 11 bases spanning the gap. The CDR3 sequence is CSVSGQYEQYF. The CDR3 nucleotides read TGCAGTGTATCAGGACAGTACGAGCAGTACTTC.

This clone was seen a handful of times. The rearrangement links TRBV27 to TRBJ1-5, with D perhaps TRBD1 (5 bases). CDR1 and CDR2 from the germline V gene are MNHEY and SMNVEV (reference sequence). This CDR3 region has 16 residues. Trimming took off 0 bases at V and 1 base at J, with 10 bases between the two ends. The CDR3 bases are TGTGCCAGCAGTTTATCGGCGACAGAAAGCAATCAGCCCCAGCATTTT. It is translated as CASSLSATESNQPQHF.

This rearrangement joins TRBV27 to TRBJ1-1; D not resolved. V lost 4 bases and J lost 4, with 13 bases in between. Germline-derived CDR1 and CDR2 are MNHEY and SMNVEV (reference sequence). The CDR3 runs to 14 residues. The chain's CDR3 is CASSSGPAGTEAFF. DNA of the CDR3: TGTGCCAGCAGTTCCGGCCCAGCGGGCACTGAAGCTTTCTTT.

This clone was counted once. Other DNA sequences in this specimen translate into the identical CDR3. CDR3 coding DNA: TGTGCCAGCAGTGAAGCGGGAGGACGACAGCCCCAGCATTTT. Translating it yields CASSEAGGRQPQHF. V and J are TRBV6-1 and TRBJ1-5, with D unresolved. The CDR3 sequence is 14 residues long. Trimming cost V 0 bases and J 7 bases, with 10 bases left between them. Germline lookup yields CDR1 MNHNS and CDR2 SASEGT.

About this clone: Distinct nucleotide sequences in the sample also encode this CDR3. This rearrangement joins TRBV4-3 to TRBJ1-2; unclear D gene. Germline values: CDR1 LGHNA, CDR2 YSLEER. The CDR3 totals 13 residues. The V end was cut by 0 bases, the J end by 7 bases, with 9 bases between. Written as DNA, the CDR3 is TGCGCCAGCAGCCAAGATCGGGTTTCTGGCTACACCTTC. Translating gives CASSQDRVSGYTF.